This T cell receptor beta chain came from a study of blood T cell repertoires in COVID-19 (TCRdb year 2020). Describing the broader study: The collaborator samples originated in the United States, Italy and Spain and spanned the acute and convalescent phases of COVID-19. The material from the prospective study consisted of cDNA or gDNA derived from T cells, B-cell-depleted T cells, or PBMCs. The dataset comprised deeply sampled blood TCRbeta repertoires from subjects exposed to, actively infected with, or recovered from COVID-19. The repertoires were released in a freely available public database intended as a resource for research on the immune response to SARS-CoV-2. Samples were obtained from the ongoing ImmuneRACE study (first 160 participants) and from about 1,300 subjects provided by 6 global collaborators. Nearly every sample came with metadata listing a de-identified subject ID, COVID-19 status, age in years and sex. Where HLA class I and class II types were available, the types were taken from metadata supplied by the sample provider, not from assay-based typing. Study-wide findings and limitations: The quantity of clinical and demographic metadata differed by source and by participant and was supplied without curation.

TCRbeta CDR3 regions were amplified from genomic DNA using the immunoSEQ Assay, a bias-controlled multiplex PCR. The authors' analysis ran thus. The number of nucleated cells in each sample was estimated from the amplification of reference gene primers within the assay. Sequence reads were collapsed and filtered to measure the absolute abundance of every unique TCRbeta CDR3 rearrangement. For each sample, productive Simpson clonality was calculated as the square root of Simpson's diversity index over productive rearrangements. TCRdb took over this immuneACCESS table, retaining in-frame rearrangements with V and J assigned. Such tables are incomplete; in checked studies, under half of the missing clones stem from an unresolved V gene, and the remainder is unexplained. V and J calls plus clone size are reproduced from that table; the DNA served to infer D and trimming. The sample has around 70,000 clones on record, 83% of them singletons. Roughly 43% of the sample rests with the top ten.

Each collaborating institution followed its own protocols to collect whole blood in K2EDTA tubes. For TCRbeta analysis, collaborators shipped samples as frozen whole blood, isolated PBMCs, or DNA extracted from either of those sample types. Comments on this clone: No antigen is known for it. No base quality values were provided; no much bigger clone lies one nucleotide off.

CDR1 and CDR2 were assigned from the germline V gene as LGHNA and YSLEER. Relative to germline, V is missing 4 bases and J is missing 6 bases, with 7 bases of the junction outside any gene match. The CDR3 contains 14 residues, cysteine and phenylalanine counted. Only the CDR3 portion is preserved as DNA: 42 bases, with reading frame beginning at the first base. The clonotype was recovered from a man older than 75 with acute or convalescent COVID-19. Here the chain combines TRBV4-3 and TRBJ1-1; 8 central bases correspond to TRBD1. Sequencing input: peripheral blood. The nucleotide sequence reads TGCGCCAGCAGCCTTAACAGGGGGTTATCTGAAGCTTTCTTT. This translates into CASSLNRGLSEAFF.